One T cell receptor (beta chain) is described in this entry. What antigen it recognizes has not been identified. No base-level quality is on record; no much larger clone is a single base apart. This entry belongs to a study of a mutant IDH1 vaccine in newly diagnosed glioma (dated by TCRdb to the early 2020s). Notes on the research overall: Across visits V03 through V10, patients got a total of eight vaccinations, given in weeks 1, 3, 5, 7, 11, 15, 19 and 23. Vaccination was initiated 4-6 weeks after radiotherapy alone, or concurrently with temozolomide cycles in the chemotherapy-containing groups. Of the 32 patients who were treated, approximately 62% were male and approximately 38% were female, and the mean age was roughly 40 years. Before enrollment, most patients had been given radiochemotherapy with temozolomide as standard therapy, while the rest had received either radiotherapy alone or temozolomide alone. Peripheral blood was collected at six visits: V03 (baseline), V05, V07, V10, V12 and V13. For exploratory analyses, roughly 25 treated patients had longitudinal TCRB deep sequencing done wherever samples were available.

According to the study, the label for this sample's time point signals: week 23, last vaccination. Each vaccine dose was 300 ug of a 20-mer mutant IDH1 peptide in Montanide, given subcutaneously with topical imiquimod. Newly diagnosed WHO grade 3 or 4 IDH1-mutant astrocytomas showing loss of nuclear ATRX were present in the donors. The samples were drawn from NOA16, a multicentre, single-arm, open-label phase I trial in Germany that tested a mutant IDH1 peptide vaccine in humans for the first time. Genomic DNA for TCRB sequencing was extracted from EDTA blood using the DNeasy Blood and Tissue Kit. Libraries were constructed by the immunoSEQ multiplex PCR assay. Rearranged TCR beta chain sequences were amplified using the hsTCRB Kit according to the manufacturer's protocol. An Illumina MiSeq was used to sequence the TCRB libraries. In the original analysis: The proprietary platform of the kit vendor was used for demultiplexing, trimming and gene mapping. The clones in this table, taken by TCRdb from immuneACCESS, are in-frame only. Not every clone is retained; where verified, under half of the shortfall comes from an unresolved V gene, and the cause of the rest is unknown. V and J calls and clone size are copied from that table; D and trimming were computed from the DNA. This sample has 40,000 to 50,000 clones in its table, and more than 60% of those were observed once. Approximately 6.7% of the sample is taken by the ten largest.

On the study overall, not on this receptor specifically: Vaccine-induced immune responses across multiple MHC alleles were detected in over 85% of patients. Pseudoprogression appeared unrelated to alterations in the top peripheral T cell clonotypes detected by TCRB sequencing. Selection of PBMC samples for TCRB deep sequencing was based on availability. The authors noted that analyses of patient blood samples could not be reproduced because of sample limitations.

V is cut by 1 base and J by 0 bases, and the space between the germline ends is 9 bases. Via the germline V gene, CDR1 is SGHTA and CDR2 FQGNSA. From the cysteine up to the phenylalanine, the CDR3 has a length of 15 residues. Only CDR3 DNA is held: 45 bases, read in frame from base 1. Sequenced here: PBMCs, sampled from a glioma patient whose treatment included an IDH1 peptide vaccine. Recombination joined TRBV7-2 with TRBJ1-2; the D gene is perhaps TRBD1, on 5 matching bases. The sequence was obtained from a woman in her 40s with glioma. Some clones in this sample may be carry-over from other donors' samples. CDR3 region: CASSLGGFTNYGYTF. The nucleotides are TGTGCCAGCAGCTTAGGGGGGTTTACTAACTATGGCTACACCTTC.